A single sample is the source of the 2 T cell receptor beta chains below, sequenced in a study of blood T cell repertoires in COVID-19. Assay used: immunoSEQ multiplex PCR; TCRdb lists only in-frame clones, some missing. The data hold more than 250,000 clones, with approximately 86% observed a single time. The sequencing input was peripheral blood. The receptors derive from a human donor in a cohort sampled during active COVID-19.

The rearrangement uses TRBV5-4 and TRBJ2-2; weak D call: TRBD2 (5 bases). The CDR3 loop spans 14 amino acids. Germline CDR1 and CDR2: SGHNT and YYREEE (reference sequence). The V and J ends lost 5 bases and 1 base respectively, with 9 bases between them. CDR3 nucleotide sequence: TGTGCCAGCAGAAGGACTTTGAACACCGGGGAGCTGTTTTTT. Its translation is CASRRTLNTGELFF.

This clone has only a few counts. The V call is TRBV3-1 (or the pseudogene TRBV3-2), the J call TRBJ1-1; no clear D gene. The length of the CDR3 is 13 residues. In germline, CDR1 is LGHDT, CDR2 YNNKEL (reference sequence). V lost 5 bases and J lost 0, with 7 bases in between. DNA of the CDR3: TGTGCCAGCAGCGCAGACATGAACACTGAAGCTTTCTTT. The encoded protein is CASSADMNTEAFF.